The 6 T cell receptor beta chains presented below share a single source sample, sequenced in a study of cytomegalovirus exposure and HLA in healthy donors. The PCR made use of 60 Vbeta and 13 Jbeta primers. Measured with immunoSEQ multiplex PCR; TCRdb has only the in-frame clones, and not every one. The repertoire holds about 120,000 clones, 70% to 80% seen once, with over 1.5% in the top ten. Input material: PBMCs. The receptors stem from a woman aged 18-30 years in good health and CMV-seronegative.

The CDR3 region is CASSRDSRQAFF. In nucleotides, the CDR3 is TGTGCCAGCAGCCGGGACAGCCGGCAAGCTTTCTTT. This sequence joins TRBV6-5 and TRBJ1-1, with 7 bases identical to TRBD1. Germline CDR1 and CDR2: MNHEY and SVGAGI. V trimming: 6 bases; J trimming: 9 bases; junction bases outside the gene matches: 7. This CDR3 is 12 amino acids long.

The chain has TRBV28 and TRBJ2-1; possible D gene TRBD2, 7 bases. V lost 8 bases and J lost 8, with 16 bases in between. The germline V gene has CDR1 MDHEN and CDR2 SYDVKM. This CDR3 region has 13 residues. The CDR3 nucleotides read TGTGCCAGCCGAAGGGGGGGTGGGGATGAGCAGTTCTTC. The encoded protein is CASRRGGGDEQFF.

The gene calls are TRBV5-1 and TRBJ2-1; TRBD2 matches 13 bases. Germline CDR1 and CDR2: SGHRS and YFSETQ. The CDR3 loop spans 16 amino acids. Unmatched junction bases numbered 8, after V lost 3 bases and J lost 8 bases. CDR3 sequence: CASSSVLAGGPDEQFF. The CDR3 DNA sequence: TGCGCCAGCAGCTCCGTACTAGCGGGGGGGCCCGATGAGCAGTTCTTC.

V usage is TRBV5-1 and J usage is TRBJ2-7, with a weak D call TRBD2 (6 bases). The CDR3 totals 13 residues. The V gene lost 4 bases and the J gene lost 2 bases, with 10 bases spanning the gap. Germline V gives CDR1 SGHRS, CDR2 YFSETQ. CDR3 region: CASSPAGPYEQYF. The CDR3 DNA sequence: TGCGCCAGCAGCCCGGCGGGGCCCTACGAGCAGTACTTC.

The CDR3 DNA reads TGTGCCAGCAGCTTCAGGCAGGGGGCTGGGGAGACCCAGTACTTC. It yields the protein CASSFRQGAGETQYF. The rearrangement links TRBV5-4 to TRBJ2-5; 8 bases fit TRBD1. Germline V CDR1 and CDR2: SGHNT, YYREEE (reference sequence). The CDR3 runs to 15 residues. V was pared by 2 bases and J by 5 bases, with 8 bases of the junction left unmatched.

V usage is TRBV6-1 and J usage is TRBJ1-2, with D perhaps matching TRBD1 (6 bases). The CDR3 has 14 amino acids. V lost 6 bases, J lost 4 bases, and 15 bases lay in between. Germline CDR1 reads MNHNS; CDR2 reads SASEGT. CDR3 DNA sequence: TGTGCCAGCAGCCGTGACAGGTGGGCCTATGGCTACACCTTC. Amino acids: CASSRDRWAYGYTF.